This TCR beta chain appears in the sequencing data of a study of blood T cell repertoires in COVID-19. About the study: Sources were T cells, B-cell-depleted T cells, or PBMCs; the material itself was cDNA or gDNA.

CDR1 SGHTS and CDR2 YDEGEE come from the germline V gene. The CDR3 is 14 amino acids. V shed 4 bases and J shed 1 base, with 11 bases lying between them. As originally analysed: Amplified reference gene primers provided the basis for estimating nucleated cell counts. Produced via immunoSEQ multiplex PCR; TCRdb's table is partial and in-frame only. That table furnishes V, J and clone size, whereas the DNA furnished D and trimming. The profile shows roughly 100,000 clones, roughly 82% of them singletons. The sequencing sample was made of peripheral blood. This rearrangement joins TRBV5-8 to TRBJ1-2; D call uncertain. This TCR came from a man aged 55 to 70 with acute or convalescent COVID-19. The CDR3 here is CASSPDGLNYGYTF. The CDR3 DNA sequence: TGTGCCAGCAGCCCCGACGGACTTAACTATGGCTACACCTTC. The entire variable domain, with the rest obtained from reference TRBV5-8 and TRBJ1-2, is as follows: EAGVTQSPTHLIKTRGQQATLRCSPISGHTSVYWYQQALGLGLQFLLWYDEGEERNRGNFPPRFSGRQFPNYSSELNVNALELEDSALYLCASSPDGLNYGYTFGSGTRLTVV.